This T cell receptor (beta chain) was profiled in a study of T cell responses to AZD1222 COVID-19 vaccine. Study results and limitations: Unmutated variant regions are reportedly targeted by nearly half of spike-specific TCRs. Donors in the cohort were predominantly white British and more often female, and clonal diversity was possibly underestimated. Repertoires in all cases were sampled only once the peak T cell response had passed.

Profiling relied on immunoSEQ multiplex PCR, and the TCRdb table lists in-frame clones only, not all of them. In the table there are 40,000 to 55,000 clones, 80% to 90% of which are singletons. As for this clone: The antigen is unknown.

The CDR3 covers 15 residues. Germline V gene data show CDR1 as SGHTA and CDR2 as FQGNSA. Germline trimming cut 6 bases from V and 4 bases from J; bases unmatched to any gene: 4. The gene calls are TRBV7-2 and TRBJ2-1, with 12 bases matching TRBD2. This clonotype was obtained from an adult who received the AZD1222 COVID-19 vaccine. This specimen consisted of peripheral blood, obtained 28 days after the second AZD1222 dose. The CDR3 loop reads CASRLGLAGYNEQFF. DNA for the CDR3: TGTGCCAGCAGACTTGGACTAGCGGGATACAATGAGCAGTTCTTC.